These 8 T cell receptor beta chains were sequenced from one sample in a study of blood T cell repertoires in COVID-19. Produced via immunoSEQ multiplex PCR; TCRdb's table is partial and in-frame only. The sample holds hundreds of thousands of clones, 85% to 90% seen once. Sequenced input: PBMCs or T cells enriched from blood (not recorded which). The receptors shown here come from a man younger than 30 who had recovered from COVID-19.

The chain uses TRBV2 and TRBJ2-2, with 12 bases that match TRBD2. The CDR3 runs 15 residues. Trimming removed 4 bases from V and 5 bases from J; junction bases left unmatched: 2. CDR1 and CDR2 from the germline V gene are SNHLY and FYNNEI. CDR3 residues: CASSGLAGETGELFF. In DNA, the CDR3 is TGTGCCAGCAGTGGACTAGCGGGGGAAACCGGGGAGCTGTTTTTT.

The chain is built from TRBV2 and TRBJ2-5, with D possibly TRBD1 on 6 matching bases. This CDR3 contains 14 residues. CDR1 is SNHLY and CDR2 is FYNNEI in the germline V gene. The V gene lost 1 base and the J gene lost 5 bases, with 11 bases spanning the gap. CDR3 nucleotide sequence: TGTGCCAGCAGTGAAGACAGGGTGGCGGAGACCCAGTACTTC. Encoded protein: CASSEDRVAETQYF. Combining the CDR3 with reference TRBV2 and TRBJ2-5 gives the whole variable domain EPEVTQTPSHQVTQMGQEVILRCVPISNHLYFYWYRQILGQKVEFLVSFYNNEISEKSEIFDDQFSVERPDGSNFTLKIRSTKLEDSAMYFCASSEDRVAETQYFGPGTRLLVL.

This clone was seen a single time. The V call is TRBV10-2, the J call TRBJ1-6; D is possibly TRBD1 (6 bases). Per germline, CDR1 WSHSY and CDR2 SAAADI. The CDR3 consists of 15 residues. Trimming pared 6 bases from V and 6 bases from J, leaving 15 bases between. The CDR3 protein is CASRDEGVGNSPLHF. The CDR3 DNA is TGCGCCAGCAGGGACGAGGGGGTGGGTAATTCACCCCTCCACTTT.

The chain combines TRBV5-1 with TRBJ2-1; D call uncertain. Germline values: CDR1 SGHRS, CDR2 YFSETQ. This CDR3 is built from 14 residues. V lost 0 bases to trimming and J lost 2 bases, with 6 bases between them. CDR3 DNA sequence: TGCGCCAGCAGCTTGGACAGCCCCTACAATGAGCAGTTCTTC. Protein sequence: CASSLDSPYNEQFF. The whole variable domain, filled in from reference TRBV5-1 and TRBJ2-1, reads KAGVTQTPRYLIKTRGQQVTLSCSPISGHRSVSWYQQTPGQGLQFLFEYFSETQRNKGNFPGRFSGRQFSNSRSEMNVSTLELGDSALYLCASSLDSPYNEQFFGPGTRLTVL.

CDR3 in DNA: TGTGCCAGTAGTATCTCGGGGTCAGATACGCAGTATTTT. This codes for CASSISGSDTQYF. This chain links TRBV19 with TRBJ2-3, with D possibly being TRBD2 (5 bases). CDR3 size: 13 residues. The germline gives CDR1 LNHDA, CDR2 SQIVND (reference sequence). Trimming removed 3 bases from V and 4 bases from J, with 8 bases in between.

This chain uses TRBV6-6 with TRBJ2-5; 7 nucleotides align to TRBD1. CDR1 MNHNY and CDR2 SVGAGI come from the germline V gene (reference sequence). V lost 2 bases and J lost 0; bases outside the gene matches: 6. This CDR3 region has 16 residues. CDR3 DNA: TGTGCCAGCAGTTACGGGGTCAGGGGGTACCAAGAGACCCAGTACTTC. It yields the protein CASSYGVRGYQETQYF.

The CDR3 DNA reads as TGTGCCAGCAGCCCCCCGGACAGGAACTCCTACGAGCAGTACTTC. Residues: CASSPPDRNSYEQYF. The chain couples TRBV3-1 (or the pseudogene TRBV3-2) to TRBJ2-7, with 7 bases matching TRBD1. V dropped 4 bases and J dropped 0; count of bases not matched to a gene: 6. CDR3 length equals 15 residues. The germline V gene has CDR1 LGHDT and CDR2 YNNKEL (reference sequence).

The chain couples TRBV18 to TRBJ1-1, with D tentatively TRBD1 (5 bases). The CDR3 spans 16 residues. The ends were cut back, 5 bases at V and 1 base at J, with 17 bases in the middle. Germline CDR1 and CDR2: KGHSH and LQKENI. CDR3: CASSSTGQKGNTEAFF. CDR3 DNA sequence: TGTGCCAGCTCATCCACAGGACAAAAGGGGAACACTGAAGCTTTCTTT.